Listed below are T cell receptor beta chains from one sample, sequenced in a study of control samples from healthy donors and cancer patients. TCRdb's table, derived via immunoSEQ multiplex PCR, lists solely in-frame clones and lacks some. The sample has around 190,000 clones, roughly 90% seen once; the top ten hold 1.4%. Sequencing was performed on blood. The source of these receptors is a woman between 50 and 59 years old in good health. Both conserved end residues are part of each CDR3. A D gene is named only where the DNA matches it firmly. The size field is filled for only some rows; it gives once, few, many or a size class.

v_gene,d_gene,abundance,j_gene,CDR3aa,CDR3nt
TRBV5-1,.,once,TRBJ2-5,CASATWQGLGETQYF,TGCGCCAGCGCAACTTGGCAGGGTCTCGGCGAGACCCAGTACTTC
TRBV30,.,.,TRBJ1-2,CAWGQFWGYTF,TGTGCCTGGGGACAGTTCTGGGGCTACACCTTC
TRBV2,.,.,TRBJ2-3,CASKGYGTDTQYF,TGTGCCAGCAAAGGGTATGGCACAGATACGCAGTATTTT
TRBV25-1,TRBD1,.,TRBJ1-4,CASSGPGGLNEKLFF,TGTGCCAGCAGTGGGCCAGGGGGCCTTAATGAAAAACTGTTTTTT
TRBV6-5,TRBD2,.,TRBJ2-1,CASSYRAGETRSFF,TGTGCCAGCAGTTACAGAGCGGGAGAGACACGATCGTTCTTC
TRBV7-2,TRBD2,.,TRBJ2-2,CASSLKLLAGASGELFF,TGTGCCAGCAGCCTAAAATTACTAGCGGGAGCTTCTGGGGAGCTGTTTTTT
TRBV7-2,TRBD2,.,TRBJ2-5,CASSLRTSRGVETQYF,TGTGCCAGCAGCCTAAGGACTAGTCGGGGGGTTGAGACCCAGTACTTC
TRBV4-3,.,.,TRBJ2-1,CASSQEKAWEQFF,TGCGCCAGCAGCCAAGAGAAAGCTTGGGAGCAGTTCTTC
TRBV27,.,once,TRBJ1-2,CASSLTGRGYTF,TGTGCCAGCAGTCTAACAGGGCGAGGCTACACCTTC
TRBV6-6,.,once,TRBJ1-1,CASSYTGMNTEAFF,TGTGCCAGCAGTTACACAGGGATGAACACTGAAGCTTTCTTT
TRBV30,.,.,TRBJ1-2,CAWSKNTNYGYTF,TGTGCCTGGAGTAAGAACACTAACTATGGCTACACCTTC
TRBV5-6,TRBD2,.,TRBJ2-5,CASSSGTSGGRGETQYF,TGTGCCAGCAGCTCGGGGACTAGCGGGGGGCGAGGGGAGACCCAGTACTTC
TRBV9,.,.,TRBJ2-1,CASSVYRTVRVNEQFF,TGTGCCAGCAGCGTATACAGGACGGTTCGGGTCAATGAGCAGTTCTTC
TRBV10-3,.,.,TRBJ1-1,CAISGGGGATEAFF,TGTGCCATCAGTGGGGGGGGTGGCGCCACTGAAGCTTTCTTT
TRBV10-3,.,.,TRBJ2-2,CAISVTSNTGELFF,TGTGCCATCAGTGTGACATCGAACACCGGGGAGCTGTTTTTT
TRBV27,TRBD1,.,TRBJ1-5,CASSSDRTSNQPQHF,TGTGCCAGCAGTTCGGACAGGACTAGCAATCAGCCCCAGCATTTT
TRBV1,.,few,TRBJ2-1,CTSSQDDSRRTDEQFF,TGCACCAGCAGCCAAGACGACTCTCGGCGTACTGATGAGCAGTTCTTC
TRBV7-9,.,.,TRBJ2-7,CASQVSSYEQYF,TGTGCCAGTCAGGTCAGCTCCTACGAGCAGTACTTC
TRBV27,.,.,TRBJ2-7,CASSVGYGTYEQYF,TGTGCCAGCAGTGTAGGGTATGGGACCTACGAGCAGTACTTC
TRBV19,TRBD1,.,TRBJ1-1,CASSALRGRVTEAFF,TGTGCCAGTAGTGCTCTCAGGGGGCGAGTCACTGAAGCTTTCTTT
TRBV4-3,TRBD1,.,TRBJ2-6,CASSLGQGVAGANVLTF,TGCGCCAGCAGCCTAGGACAGGGGGTAGCTGGGGCCAACGTCCTGACTTTC
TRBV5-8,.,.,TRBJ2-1,CASSLRNEQFF,TGTGCCAGCAGCTTGCGGAATGAGCAGTTCTTC
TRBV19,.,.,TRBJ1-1,CASSIGLRSEAFF,TGTGCCAGTAGTATAGGACTCAGGAGCGAAGCTTTCTTT
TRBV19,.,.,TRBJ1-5,CASSSGVSNQPQHF,TGTGCCAGTAGTTCGGGGGTTAGCAATCAGCCCCAGCATTTT
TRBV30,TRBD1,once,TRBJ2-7,CAWRGQNLYEQYF,TGTGCCTGGAGGGGACAGAATCTCTACGAGCAGTACTTC
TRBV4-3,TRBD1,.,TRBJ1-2,CASSQDGTGGNYGYTF,TGCGCCAGCAGCCAAGACGGCACAGGGGGCAACTATGGCTACACCTTC
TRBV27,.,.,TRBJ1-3,CASPTGSGNTIYF,TGTGCCAGCCCTACAGGGTCGGGAAACACCATATATTTT
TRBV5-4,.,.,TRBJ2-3,CASSLYGGDTQYF,TGTGCCAGCAGCTTGTACGGCGGGGATACGCAGTATTTT
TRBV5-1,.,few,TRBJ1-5,CASSSGQFNQPQHF,TGCGCCAGCAGCTCCGGACAATTTAATCAGCCCCAGCATTTT
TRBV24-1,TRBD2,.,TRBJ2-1,CATSDPGLAGLEQFF,TGTGCCACCAGTGACCCCGGACTAGCGGGATTGGAGCAGTTCTTC
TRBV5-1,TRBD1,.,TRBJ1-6,CASSFGTGESPLHF,TGCGCCAGCAGCTTCGGGACAGGGGAATCACCCCTCCACTTT
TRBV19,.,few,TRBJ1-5,CASSRERSQPQHF,TGTGCCAGTAGTCGGGAGAGGAGTCAGCCCCAGCATTTT
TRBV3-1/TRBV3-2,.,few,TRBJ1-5,CASSPGGYNQPQHF,TGTGCCAGCAGCCCCGGCGGCTACAATCAGCCCCAGCATTTT
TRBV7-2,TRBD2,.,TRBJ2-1,CASSLLLAGIGLGNEQFF,TGTGCCAGCAGCCTCCTTTTAGCGGGAATCGGGCTTGGCAATGAGCAGTTCTTC
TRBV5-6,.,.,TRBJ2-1,CASSLGESSYNEQFF,TGTGCCAGCAGCTTGGGGGAGAGCTCCTACAATGAGCAGTTCTTC
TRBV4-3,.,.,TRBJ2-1,CASRDGWRNNEQFF,TGCGCCAGCAGGGACGGTTGGCGAAACAATGAGCAGTTCTTC
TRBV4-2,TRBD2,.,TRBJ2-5,CASSQEGVGGETQYF,TGTGCCAGCAGCCAAGAAGGTGTGGGAGGGGAGACCCAGTACTTC
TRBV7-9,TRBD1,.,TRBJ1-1,CASSPQGAGTHTEAFF,TGTGCCAGCAGCCCCCAGGGGGCGGGGACGCACACTGAAGCTTTCTTT
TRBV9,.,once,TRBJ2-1,CASSARGNNEQFF,TGTGCCAGCAGCGCGAGGGGGAACAATGAGCAGTTCTTC
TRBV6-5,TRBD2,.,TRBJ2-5,CATGLAGDLLETQYF,TGTGCCACCGGACTAGCGGGGGACCTCCTGGAGACCCAGTACTTC
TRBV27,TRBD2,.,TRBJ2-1,CASSLWLAGGVEQFF,TGTGCCAGCAGTTTGTGGCTAGCGGGTGGGGTTGAGCAGTTCTTC
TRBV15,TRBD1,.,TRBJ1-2,CATSRDLQGRYGYTF,TGTGCCACCAGCAGAGACTTACAGGGGAGATATGGCTACACCTTC
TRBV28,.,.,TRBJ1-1,CASSLSRPGRVMNTEAFF,TGTGCCAGCAGTTTATCCAGACCCGGGAGGGTCATGAACACTGAAGCTTTCTTT
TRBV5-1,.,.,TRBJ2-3,CASSLEAGQRDTQYF,TGCGCCAGCAGCTTGGAGGCAGGGCAGAGAGATACGCAGTATTTT
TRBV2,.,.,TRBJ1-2,CASRRRSGGYTF,TGTGCCAGTAGACGGAGGTCGGGAGGCTACACCTTC
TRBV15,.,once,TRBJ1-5,CATSRDVEPQHF,TGTGCCACCAGCAGAGATGTAGAGCCCCAGCATTTT
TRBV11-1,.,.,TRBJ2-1,CASSRIGRAVNNEQFF,TGTGCCAGCAGCCGAATCGGCAGGGCGGTCAACAATGAGCAGTTCTTC
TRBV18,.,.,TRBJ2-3,CASSPLAAFTDTQYF,TGTGCCAGCTCACCACTAGCGGCCTTCACAGATACGCAGTATTTT
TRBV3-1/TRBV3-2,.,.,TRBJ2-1,CASSQDALPDYEQFF,TGTGCCAGCAGCCAAGACGCCCTCCCGGACTATGAGCAGTTCTTC
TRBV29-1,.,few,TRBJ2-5,CSARGGFQETQYF,TGCAGCGCCCGAGGTGGGTTCCAAGAGACCCAGTACTTC
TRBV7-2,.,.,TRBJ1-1,CASSLVGMGTEAFF,TGTGCCAGCAGCTTAGTCGGCATGGGCACTGAAGCTTTCTTT
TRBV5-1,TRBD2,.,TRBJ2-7,CASSLPGSGTYEQYF,TGCGCCAGCAGCCTGCCCGGTAGCGGGACCTACGAGCAGTACTTC
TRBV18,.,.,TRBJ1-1,CASSPQGNTEAFF,TGTGCCAGCTCACCACAGGGGAACACTGAAGCTTTCTTT
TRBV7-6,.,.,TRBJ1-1,CASSLALYEDGNTEAFF,TGTGCCAGCAGCTTAGCCTTGTACGAGGACGGGAACACTGAAGCTTTCTTT
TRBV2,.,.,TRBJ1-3,CASSGPSSGNTIYF,TGTGCCAGCAGTGGGCCGTCCTCTGGAAACACCATATATTTT
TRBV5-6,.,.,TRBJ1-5,CASSLFGLRSGSNQPQHF,TGTGCCAGCAGCTTGTTCGGGCTGAGAAGCGGTAGCAATCAGCCCCAGCATTTT
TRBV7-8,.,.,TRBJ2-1,CASSLGRLWGSSYNEQFF,TGTGCCAGCAGCTTAGGCCGGCTCTGGGGGAGCTCCTACAATGAGCAGTTCTTC